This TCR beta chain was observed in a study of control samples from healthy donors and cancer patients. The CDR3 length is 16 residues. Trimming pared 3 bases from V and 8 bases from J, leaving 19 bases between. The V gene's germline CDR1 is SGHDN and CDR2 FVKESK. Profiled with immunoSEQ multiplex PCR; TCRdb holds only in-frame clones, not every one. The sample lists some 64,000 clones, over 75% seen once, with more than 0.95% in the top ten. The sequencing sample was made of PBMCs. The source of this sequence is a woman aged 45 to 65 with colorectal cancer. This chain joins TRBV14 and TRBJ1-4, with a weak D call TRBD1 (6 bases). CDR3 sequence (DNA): TGTGCCAGCAGCCACGCCTCGGGGGGCTTAGAAGAAAAACTGTTTTTT. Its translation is CASSHASGGLEEKLFF.